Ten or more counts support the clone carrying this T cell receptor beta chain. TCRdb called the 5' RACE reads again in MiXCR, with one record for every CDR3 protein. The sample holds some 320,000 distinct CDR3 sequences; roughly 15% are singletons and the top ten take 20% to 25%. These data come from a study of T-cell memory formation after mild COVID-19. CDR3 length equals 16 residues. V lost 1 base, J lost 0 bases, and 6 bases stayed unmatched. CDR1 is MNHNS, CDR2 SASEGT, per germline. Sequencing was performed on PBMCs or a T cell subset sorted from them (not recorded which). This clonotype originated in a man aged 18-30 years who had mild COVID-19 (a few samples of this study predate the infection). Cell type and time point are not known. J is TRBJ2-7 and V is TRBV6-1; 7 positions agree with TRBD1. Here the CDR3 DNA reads TGTGCCAGCAGTGAAGAGGCAGGGGACAGCTCCTACGAGCAGTACTTC. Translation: CASSEEAGDSSYEQYF.